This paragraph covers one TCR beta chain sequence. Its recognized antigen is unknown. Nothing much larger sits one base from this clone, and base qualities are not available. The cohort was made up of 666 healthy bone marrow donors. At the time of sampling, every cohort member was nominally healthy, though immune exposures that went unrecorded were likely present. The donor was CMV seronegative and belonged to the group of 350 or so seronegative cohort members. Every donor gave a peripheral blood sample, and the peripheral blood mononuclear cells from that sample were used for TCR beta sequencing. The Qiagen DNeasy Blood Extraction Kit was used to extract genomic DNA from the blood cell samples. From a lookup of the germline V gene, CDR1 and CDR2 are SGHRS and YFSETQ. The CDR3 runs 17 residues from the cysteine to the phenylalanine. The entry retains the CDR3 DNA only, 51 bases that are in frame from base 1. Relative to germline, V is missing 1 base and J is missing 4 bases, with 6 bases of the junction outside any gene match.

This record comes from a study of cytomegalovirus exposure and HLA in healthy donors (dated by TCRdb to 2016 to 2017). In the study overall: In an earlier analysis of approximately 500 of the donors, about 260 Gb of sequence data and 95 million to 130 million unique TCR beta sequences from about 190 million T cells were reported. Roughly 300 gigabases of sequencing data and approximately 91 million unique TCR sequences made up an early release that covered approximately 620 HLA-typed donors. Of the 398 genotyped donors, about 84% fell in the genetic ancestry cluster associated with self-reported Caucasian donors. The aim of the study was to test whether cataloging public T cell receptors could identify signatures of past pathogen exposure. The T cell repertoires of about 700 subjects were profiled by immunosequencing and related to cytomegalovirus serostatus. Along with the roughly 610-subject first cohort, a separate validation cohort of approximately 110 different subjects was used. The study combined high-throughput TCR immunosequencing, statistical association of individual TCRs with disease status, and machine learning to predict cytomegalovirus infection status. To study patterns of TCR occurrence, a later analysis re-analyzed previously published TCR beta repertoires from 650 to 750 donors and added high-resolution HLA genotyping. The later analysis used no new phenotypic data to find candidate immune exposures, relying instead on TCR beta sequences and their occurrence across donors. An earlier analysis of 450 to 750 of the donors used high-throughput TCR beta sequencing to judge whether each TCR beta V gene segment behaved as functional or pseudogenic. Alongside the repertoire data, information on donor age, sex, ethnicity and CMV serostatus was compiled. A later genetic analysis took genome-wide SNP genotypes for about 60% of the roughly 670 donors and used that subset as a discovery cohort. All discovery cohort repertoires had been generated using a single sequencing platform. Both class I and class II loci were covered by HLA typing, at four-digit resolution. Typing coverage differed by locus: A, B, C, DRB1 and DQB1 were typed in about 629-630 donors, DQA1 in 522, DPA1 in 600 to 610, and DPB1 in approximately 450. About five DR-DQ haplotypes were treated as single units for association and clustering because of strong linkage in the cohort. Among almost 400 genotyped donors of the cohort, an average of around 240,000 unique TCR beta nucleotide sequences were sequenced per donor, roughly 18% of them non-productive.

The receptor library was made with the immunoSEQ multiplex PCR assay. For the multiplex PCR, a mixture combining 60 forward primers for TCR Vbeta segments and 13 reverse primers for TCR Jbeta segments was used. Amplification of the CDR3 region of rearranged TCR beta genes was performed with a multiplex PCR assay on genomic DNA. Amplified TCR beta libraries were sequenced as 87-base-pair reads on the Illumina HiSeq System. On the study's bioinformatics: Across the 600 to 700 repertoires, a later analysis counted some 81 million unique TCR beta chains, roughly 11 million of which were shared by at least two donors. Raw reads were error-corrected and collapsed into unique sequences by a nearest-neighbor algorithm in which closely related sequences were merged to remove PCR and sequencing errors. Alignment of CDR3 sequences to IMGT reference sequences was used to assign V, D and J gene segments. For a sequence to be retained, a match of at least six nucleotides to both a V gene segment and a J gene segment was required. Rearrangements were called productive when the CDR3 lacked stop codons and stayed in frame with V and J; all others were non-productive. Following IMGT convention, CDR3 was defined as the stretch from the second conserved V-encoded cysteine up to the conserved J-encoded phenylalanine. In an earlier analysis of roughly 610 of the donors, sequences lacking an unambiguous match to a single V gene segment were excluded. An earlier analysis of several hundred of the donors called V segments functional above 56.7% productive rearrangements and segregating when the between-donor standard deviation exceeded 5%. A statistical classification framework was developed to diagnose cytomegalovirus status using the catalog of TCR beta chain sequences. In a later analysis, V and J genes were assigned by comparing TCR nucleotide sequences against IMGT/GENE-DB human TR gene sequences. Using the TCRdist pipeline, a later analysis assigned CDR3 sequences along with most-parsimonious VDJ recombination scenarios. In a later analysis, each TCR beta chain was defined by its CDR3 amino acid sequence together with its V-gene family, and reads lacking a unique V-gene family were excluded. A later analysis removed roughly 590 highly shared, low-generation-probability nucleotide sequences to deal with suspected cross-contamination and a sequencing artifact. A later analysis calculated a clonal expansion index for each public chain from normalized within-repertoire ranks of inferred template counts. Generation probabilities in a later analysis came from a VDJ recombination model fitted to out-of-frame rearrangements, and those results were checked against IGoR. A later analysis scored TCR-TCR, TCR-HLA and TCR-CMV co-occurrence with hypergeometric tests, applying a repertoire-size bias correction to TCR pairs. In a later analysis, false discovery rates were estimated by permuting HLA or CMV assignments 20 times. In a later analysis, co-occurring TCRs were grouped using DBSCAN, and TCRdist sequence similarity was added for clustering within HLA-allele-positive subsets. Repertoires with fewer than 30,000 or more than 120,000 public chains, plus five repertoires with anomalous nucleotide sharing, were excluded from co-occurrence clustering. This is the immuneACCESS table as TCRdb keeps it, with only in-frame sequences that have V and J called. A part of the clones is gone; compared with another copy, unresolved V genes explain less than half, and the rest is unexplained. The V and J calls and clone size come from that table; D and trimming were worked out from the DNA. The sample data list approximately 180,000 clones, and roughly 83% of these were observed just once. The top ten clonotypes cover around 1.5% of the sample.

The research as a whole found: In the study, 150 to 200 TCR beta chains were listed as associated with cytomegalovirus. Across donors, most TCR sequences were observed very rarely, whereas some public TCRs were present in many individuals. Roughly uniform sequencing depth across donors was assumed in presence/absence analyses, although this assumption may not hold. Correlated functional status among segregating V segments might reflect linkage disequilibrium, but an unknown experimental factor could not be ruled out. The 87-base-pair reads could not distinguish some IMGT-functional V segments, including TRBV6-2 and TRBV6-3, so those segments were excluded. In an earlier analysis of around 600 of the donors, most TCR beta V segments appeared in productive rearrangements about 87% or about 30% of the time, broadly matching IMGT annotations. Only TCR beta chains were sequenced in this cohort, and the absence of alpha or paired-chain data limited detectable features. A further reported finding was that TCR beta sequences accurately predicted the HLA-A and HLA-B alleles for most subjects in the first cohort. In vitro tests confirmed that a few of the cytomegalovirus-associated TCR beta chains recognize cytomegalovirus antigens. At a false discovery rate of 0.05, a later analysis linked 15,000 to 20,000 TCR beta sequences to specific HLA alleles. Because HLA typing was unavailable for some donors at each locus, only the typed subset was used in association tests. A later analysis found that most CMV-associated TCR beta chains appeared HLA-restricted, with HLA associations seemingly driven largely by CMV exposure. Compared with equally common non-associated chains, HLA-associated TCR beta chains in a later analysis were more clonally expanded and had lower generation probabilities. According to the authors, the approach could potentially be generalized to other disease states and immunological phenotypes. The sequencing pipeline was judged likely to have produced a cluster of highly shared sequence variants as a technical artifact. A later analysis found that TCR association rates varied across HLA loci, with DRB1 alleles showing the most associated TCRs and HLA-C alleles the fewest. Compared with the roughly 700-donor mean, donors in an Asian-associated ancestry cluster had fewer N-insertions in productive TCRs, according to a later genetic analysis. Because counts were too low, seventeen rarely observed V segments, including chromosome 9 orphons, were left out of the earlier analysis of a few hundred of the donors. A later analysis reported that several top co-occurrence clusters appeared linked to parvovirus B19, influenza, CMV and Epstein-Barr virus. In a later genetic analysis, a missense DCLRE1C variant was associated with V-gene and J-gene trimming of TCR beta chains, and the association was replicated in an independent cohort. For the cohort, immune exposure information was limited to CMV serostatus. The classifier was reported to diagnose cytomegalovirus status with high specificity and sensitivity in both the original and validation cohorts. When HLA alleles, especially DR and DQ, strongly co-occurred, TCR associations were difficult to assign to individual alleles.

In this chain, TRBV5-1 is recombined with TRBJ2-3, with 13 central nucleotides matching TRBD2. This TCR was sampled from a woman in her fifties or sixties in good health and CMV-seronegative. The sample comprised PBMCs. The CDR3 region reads CASSLRTSGGGPDTQYF. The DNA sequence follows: TGCGCCAGCAGCTTGAGGACTAGCGGGGGTGGGCCAGATACGCAGTATTTT.